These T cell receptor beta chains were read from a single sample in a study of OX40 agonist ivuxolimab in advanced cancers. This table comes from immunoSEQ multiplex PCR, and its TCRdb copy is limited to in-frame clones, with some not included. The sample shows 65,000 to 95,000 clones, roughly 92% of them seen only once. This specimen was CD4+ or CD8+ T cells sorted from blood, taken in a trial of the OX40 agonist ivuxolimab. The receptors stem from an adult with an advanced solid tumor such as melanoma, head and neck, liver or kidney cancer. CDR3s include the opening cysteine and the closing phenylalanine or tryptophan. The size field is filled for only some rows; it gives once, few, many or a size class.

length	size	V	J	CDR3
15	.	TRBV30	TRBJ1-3	CAWSVGGYSGNTIYF
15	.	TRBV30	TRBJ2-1	CAWSAGRGSYNEQFF
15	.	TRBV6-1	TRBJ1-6	CASSEARWNNSPLHF
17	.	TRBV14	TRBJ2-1	CASSQAISGVTYNEQFF
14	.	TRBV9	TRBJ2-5	CASSVAGARETQYF
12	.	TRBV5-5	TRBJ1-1	CASSGRQGSAFF
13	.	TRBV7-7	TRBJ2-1	CASSSDFNNEQFF
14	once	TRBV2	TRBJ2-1	CARGLAGGVNEQFF
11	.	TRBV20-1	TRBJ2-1	CSARYGNEQFF
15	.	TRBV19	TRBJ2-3	CASSIGSGRTNTQYF
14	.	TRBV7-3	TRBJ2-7	CASRFDTTSYEQYF
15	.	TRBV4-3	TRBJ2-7	CASSQGSVVSGEQYF
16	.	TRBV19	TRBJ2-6	CASSIRGRGGANVLTF
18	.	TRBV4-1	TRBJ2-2	CASSQKGAGGGYTGELFF
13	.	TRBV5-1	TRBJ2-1	CASSTLGYNEQFF
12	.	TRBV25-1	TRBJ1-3	CASIDSGNTIYF
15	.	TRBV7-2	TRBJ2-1	CASSSGTQTYNEQFF
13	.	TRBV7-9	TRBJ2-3	CASSPGSTDTQYF
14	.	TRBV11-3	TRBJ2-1	CASSLDGRVDEQFF
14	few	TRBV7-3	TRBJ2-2	CASSLYSNTGELFF
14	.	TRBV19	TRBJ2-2	CASSDRGNTGELFF
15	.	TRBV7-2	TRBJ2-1	CASSWNRNSYNEQFF
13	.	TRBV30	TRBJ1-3	CAWSLNSGNTIYF
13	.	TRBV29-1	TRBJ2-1	CSVRSGWNNEQFF
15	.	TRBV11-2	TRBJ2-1	CASSLDLGQGARQFF
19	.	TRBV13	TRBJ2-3	CASSLEGASGQGITDTQYF
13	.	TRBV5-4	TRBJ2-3	CASSGTITDTQYF
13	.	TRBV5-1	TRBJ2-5	CASSHIRDETQYF
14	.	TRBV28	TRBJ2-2	CASSVDRATGELFF
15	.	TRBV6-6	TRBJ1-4	CASSDRYQGNEKLFF
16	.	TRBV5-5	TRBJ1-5	CASSLAGTGGGQPQHF
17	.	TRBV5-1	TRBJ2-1	CASSLVLAGGTYNEQFF
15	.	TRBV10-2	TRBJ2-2	CASRQLAGNTGELFF
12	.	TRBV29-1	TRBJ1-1	CSVEHKGTEAFF
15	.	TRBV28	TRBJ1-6	CASRTQGVVNSPLHF
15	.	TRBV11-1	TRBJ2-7	CASSLVGLGGYEQYF
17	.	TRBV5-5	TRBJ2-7	CASSPGGGQAASYEQYF